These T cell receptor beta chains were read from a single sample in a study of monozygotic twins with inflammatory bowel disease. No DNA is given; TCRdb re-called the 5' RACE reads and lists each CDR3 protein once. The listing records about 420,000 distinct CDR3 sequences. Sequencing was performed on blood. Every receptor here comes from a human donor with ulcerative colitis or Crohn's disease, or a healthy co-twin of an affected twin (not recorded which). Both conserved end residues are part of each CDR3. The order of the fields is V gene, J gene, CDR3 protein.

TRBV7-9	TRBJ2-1	CASSARSLAPSYNEQFF
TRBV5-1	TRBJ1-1	CASSSGGTAMNTEAFF
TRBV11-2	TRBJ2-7	CASSPAYYEQYF
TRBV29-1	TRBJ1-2	CSVKWSANYGYTF
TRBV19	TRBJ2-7	CASSRSTGSYEQYF
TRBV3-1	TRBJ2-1	CASSQYGTYLNEQFF
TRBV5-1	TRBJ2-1	CASSLGAGAPGEQFF
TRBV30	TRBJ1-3	CAWMDEAGNTIYF
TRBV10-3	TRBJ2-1	CATLLQREDNEQFF
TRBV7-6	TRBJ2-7	CASSLGPRDRAGEQYF
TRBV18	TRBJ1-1	CASSPRDLPGEAFF
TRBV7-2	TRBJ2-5	CASSLTIAFRLGETQYF
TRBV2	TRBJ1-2	CASSGQDNYGYTF
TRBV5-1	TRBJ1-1	CASSFQTNQNTEAFF
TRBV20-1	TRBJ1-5	CSAGTGVLQPQHF
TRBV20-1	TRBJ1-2	CSARDQRTGYYGYTF
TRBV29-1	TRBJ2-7	CSVERQGSKEQYF
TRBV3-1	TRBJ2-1	CASSQDRRAGERFF
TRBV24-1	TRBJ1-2	CATSASDGNYGYTF
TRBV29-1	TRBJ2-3	CSGLTIAGGQYF
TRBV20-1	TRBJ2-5	CSARESRSATETQYF
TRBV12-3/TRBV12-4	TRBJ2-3	CASSLGRAGAGDTQYF
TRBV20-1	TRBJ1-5	CSALRGNQPQHF
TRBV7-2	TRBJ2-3	CASSLIASGGTDTQYF
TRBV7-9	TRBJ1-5	CASSPTGLQPQHF
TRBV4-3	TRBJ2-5	CASSQDTGIEEHIQETQYF
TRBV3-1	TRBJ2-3	CASSQMAWGTDTQYF
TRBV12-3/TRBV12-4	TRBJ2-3	CASSLIQGGPDTQYF
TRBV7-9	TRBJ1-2	CASSPEGFQANYGYTF
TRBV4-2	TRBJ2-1	CASGALARREQFF
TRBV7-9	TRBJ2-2	CASSSLAGGSYTGELFF
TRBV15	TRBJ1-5	CATSRVPTGLGNQPQHF
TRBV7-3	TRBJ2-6	CASSQGQGLTGANVLTF
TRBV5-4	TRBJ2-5	CASSFTSGETQYF
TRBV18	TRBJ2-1	CASSPALGSFYEQFF
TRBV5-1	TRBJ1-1	CASSPLDGNTEAFF
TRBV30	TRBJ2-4	CAWSVDTLGILSAKNIQYF
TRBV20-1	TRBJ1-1	CSARGVGEAFF
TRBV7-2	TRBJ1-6	CASTVTRVRNSPLHF
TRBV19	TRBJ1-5	CASNDGAYQPQHF
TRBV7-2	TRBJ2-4	CASSATSGNGNIQYF
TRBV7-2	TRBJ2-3	CASSLQGLAVGTDTQYF
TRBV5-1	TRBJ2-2	CASSVSGGTNTGELFF
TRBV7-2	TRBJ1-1	CASSLDTGRAFF
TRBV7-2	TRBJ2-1	CASSFGIGRNEQFF
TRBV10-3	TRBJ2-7	CAISQTSGEQYF
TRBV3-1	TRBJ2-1	CASSPLIASGAYNEQFF
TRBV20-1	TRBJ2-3	CSATLAGALRADTQYF
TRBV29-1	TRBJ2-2	CSVAASGELFF
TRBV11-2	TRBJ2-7	CASSLVGGALSYEQYF